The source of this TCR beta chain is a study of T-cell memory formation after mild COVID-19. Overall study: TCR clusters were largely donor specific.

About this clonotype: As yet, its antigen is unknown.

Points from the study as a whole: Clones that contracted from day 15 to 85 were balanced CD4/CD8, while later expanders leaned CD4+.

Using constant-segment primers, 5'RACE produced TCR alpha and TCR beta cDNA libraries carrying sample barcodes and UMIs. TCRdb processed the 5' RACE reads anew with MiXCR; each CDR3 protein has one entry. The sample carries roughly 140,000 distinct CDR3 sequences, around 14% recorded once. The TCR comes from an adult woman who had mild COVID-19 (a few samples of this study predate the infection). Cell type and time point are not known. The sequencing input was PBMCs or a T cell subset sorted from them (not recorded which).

CDR3: CASSLLSSYEQYF. CDR3 nucleotide sequence: TGTGCCAGCAGTCTCTTGAGCTCCTACGAGCAGTACTTC. The rearrangement uses TRBV6-5 and TRBJ2-7; D gene ambiguous. This CDR3 has 13 amino acids. From germline, CDR1 is MNHEY and CDR2 SVGAGI. Trimming stripped 5 bases from V and 0 bases from J, with 8 bases between.